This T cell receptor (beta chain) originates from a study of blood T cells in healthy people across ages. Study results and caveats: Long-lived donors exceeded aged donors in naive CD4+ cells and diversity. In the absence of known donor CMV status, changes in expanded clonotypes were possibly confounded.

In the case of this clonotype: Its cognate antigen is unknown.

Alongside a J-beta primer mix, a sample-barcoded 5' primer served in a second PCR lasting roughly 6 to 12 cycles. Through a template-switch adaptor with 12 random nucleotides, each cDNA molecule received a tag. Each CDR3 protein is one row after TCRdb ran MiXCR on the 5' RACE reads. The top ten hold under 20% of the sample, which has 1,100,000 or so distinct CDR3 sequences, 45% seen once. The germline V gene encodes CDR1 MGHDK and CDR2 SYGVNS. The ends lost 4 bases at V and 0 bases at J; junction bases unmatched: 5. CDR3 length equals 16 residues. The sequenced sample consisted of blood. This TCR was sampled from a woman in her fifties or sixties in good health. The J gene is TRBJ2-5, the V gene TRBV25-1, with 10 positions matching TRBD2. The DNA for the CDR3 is TGTGCCAGCAGTGCCGGGACTAGCGAGTACCAAGAGACCCAGTACTTC. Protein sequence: CASSAGTSEYQETQYF.